Listed below are T cell receptor beta chains from one sample, sequenced in a study of beta chain features in type 1 diabetes. The protocol was immunoSEQ multiplex PCR, while the TCRdb copy is restricted to in-frame clones and leaves out a portion. The sample consists of about 160,000 clones, 9% to 12% of them appearing once. Sample: central memory CD4+ T cells from blood. The receptors shown here come from a young man with type 1 diabetes. Both conserved end residues are part of each CDR3. The order of the fields is CDR3 DNA, CDR3 protein, clone size, J gene, V gene, D gene. A D gene is named only where the DNA matches it firmly. Only some rows state a clone size, as once, few, many or a class for expanded clones.

CDR3 DNA: TGTGCCAGCAGCCCCGGGACTAGCCAAGAGACCCAGTACTTC; CDR3 protein: CASSPGTSQETQYF; clone size: NA; J gene: TRBJ2-5; V gene: TRBV5-6; D gene: TRBD2
CDR3 DNA: TGTGCCAGTCCGGGACAGGGCGGTCAGCCCCAGCATTTT; CDR3 protein: CASPGQGGQPQHF; clone size: NA; J gene: TRBJ1-5; V gene: TRBV28; D gene: TRBD1
CDR3 DNA: TGCGCCAGCAGTTACTCTGGGGCCAACGTCCTGACTTTC; CDR3 protein: CASSYSGANVLTF; clone size: few; J gene: TRBJ2-6; V gene: TRBV5-1; D gene: NA
CDR3 DNA: TGTGCCAGCAGTGTTATGACCCAGGACACTGAAGCTTTCTTT; CDR3 protein: CASSVMTQDTEAFF; clone size: few; J gene: TRBJ1-1; V gene: TRBV6-1; D gene: NA
CDR3 DNA: TGTGCCAGCAGCTTACAGGGGGTCCAAGAGACCCAGTACTTC; CDR3 protein: CASSLQGVQETQYF; clone size: NA; J gene: TRBJ2-5; V gene: TRBV11-3; D gene: TRBD1
CDR3 DNA: TGTGCCAGCAGCTCCCGACCCTCGACTAGAACCGCCTACGAGCAGTACTTC; CDR3 protein: CASSSRPSTRTAYEQYF; clone size: NA; J gene: TRBJ2-7; V gene: TRBV7-2; D gene: NA
CDR3 DNA: TGTGCCATCAGTGAGTTAAACCCCGGACAGGGGCAGTCCGGGGAGCTGTTTTTT; CDR3 protein: CAISELNPGQGQSGELFF; clone size: NA; J gene: TRBJ2-2; V gene: TRBV10-3; D gene: TRBD1
CDR3 DNA: TGTGCCAGATCCGGGACAGGGTACTTC; CDR3 protein: CARSGTGYF; clone size: few; J gene: TRBJ2-7; V gene: TRBV6-8; D gene: TRBD1
CDR3 DNA: TGTGCCAGCTCACCACCAGGCAGGGCCTACGAGCAGTACTTC; CDR3 protein: CASSPPGRAYEQYF; clone size: few; J gene: TRBJ2-7; V gene: TRBV18; D gene: NA
CDR3 DNA: TGCGCCAGCAGCTCGGACGGGAGCTCTGGGGCCAACGTCCTGACTTTC; CDR3 protein: CASSSDGSSGANVLTF; clone size: NA; J gene: TRBJ2-6; V gene: TRBV5-1; D gene: NA
CDR3 DNA: TGTGCCAGCTCACCACCCAGCGGGAGGGAGACCCAGTACTTC; CDR3 protein: CASSPPSGRETQYF; clone size: few; J gene: TRBJ2-5; V gene: TRBV18; D gene: TRBD2
CDR3 DNA: TGTGCCAGCAGCTTCAGGGAAGCGTCGGAGACCCAGTACTTC; CDR3 protein: CASSFREASETQYF; clone size: many; J gene: TRBJ2-5; V gene: TRBV7-9; D gene: NA
CDR3 DNA: TGTGCCAGCAGTCGACAGGATTTCAACACCGGGGAGCTGTTTTTT; CDR3 protein: CASSRQDFNTGELFF; clone size: NA; J gene: TRBJ2-2; V gene: TRBV28; D gene: NA
CDR3 DNA: TGTGCCAGCAGTAAGGGACAGGGCAAGTACTTC; CDR3 protein: CASSKGQGKYF; clone size: few; J gene: TRBJ2-7; V gene: TRBV7-9; D gene: TRBD1
CDR3 DNA: TGTGCCAGCTCACCGAGCACAGATAACTATGGCTACACCTTC; CDR3 protein: CASSPSTDNYGYTF; clone size: NA; J gene: TRBJ1-2; V gene: TRBV18; D gene: NA
CDR3 DNA: TGCAGCGTTTCTGGACAGGGAGGTCGGAGGGACACTGAAGCTTTCTTT; CDR3 protein: CSVSGQGGRRDTEAFF; clone size: few; J gene: TRBJ1-1; V gene: TRBV29-1; D gene: TRBD1
CDR3 DNA: TGCGCCAGCAGCCAAGATTACAGGGGGCGAGGTGAAAAACTGTTTTTT; CDR3 protein: CASSQDYRGRGEKLFF; clone size: NA; J gene: TRBJ1-4; V gene: TRBV4-3; D gene: TRBD1
CDR3 DNA: TGTGCCAGCAGCGTGCGGAACACTGAAGCTTTCTTT; CDR3 protein: CASSVRNTEAFF; clone size: NA; J gene: TRBJ1-1; V gene: TRBV2; D gene: NA
CDR3 DNA: TGCGCCAGCAGCCCCATTCGGGACAGCCAATCGAACACCGGGGAGCTGTTTTTT; CDR3 protein: CASSPIRDSQSNTGELFF; clone size: NA; J gene: TRBJ2-2; V gene: TRBV5-1; D gene: TRBD1
CDR3 DNA: TGTGCCAGCACCCTCTCCGGGGGATACGCTGAAGCTTTCTTT; CDR3 protein: CASTLSGGYAEAFF; clone size: NA; J gene: TRBJ1-1; V gene: TRBV25-1; D gene: NA
CDR3 DNA: TGTGCCAGTCTCCCTCTACAGGGAGTCCCCGGGGAGCTGTTTTTT; CDR3 protein: CASLPLQGVPGELFF; clone size: few; J gene: TRBJ2-2; V gene: TRBV19; D gene: NA
CDR3 DNA: TGCGCCAGCAGCACGGAGGGAACAGATACGCAGTATTTT; CDR3 protein: CASSTEGTDTQYF; clone size: few; J gene: TRBJ2-3; V gene: TRBV5-1; D gene: NA
CDR3 DNA: TGTGCCAGCCAGACTAGCGGCTACGAGCAGTACTTC; CDR3 protein: CASQTSGYEQYF; clone size: few; J gene: TRBJ2-7; V gene: TRBV25-1; D gene: TRBD2
CDR3 DNA: TGTGCCAGCAGCGTAGGGGAGTACCAAGAGACCCAGTACTTC; CDR3 protein: CASSVGEYQETQYF; clone size: few; J gene: TRBJ2-5; V gene: TRBV9; D gene: NA
CDR3 DNA: TGTGCCAGCTCACTAAACAGGATCAGCTCCTACGAGCAGTACTTC; CDR3 protein: CASSLNRISSYEQYF; clone size: NA; J gene: TRBJ2-7; V gene: TRBV18; D gene: NA
CDR3 DNA: TGTGCCAGCAGGCAAGACTATGAGCAGTTCTTC; CDR3 protein: CASRQDYEQFF; clone size: few; J gene: TRBJ2-1; V gene: TRBV6-5; D gene: NA
CDR3 DNA: TGCAGCGTTGTTTCTCCAGGGATGAACACTGAAGCTTTCTTT; CDR3 protein: CSVVSPGMNTEAFF; clone size: NA; J gene: TRBJ1-1; V gene: TRBV29-1; D gene: NA
CDR3 DNA: TGTGCCAGCATATGGGCTGATGGGAACACTGAAGCTTTCTTT; CDR3 protein: CASIWADGNTEAFF; clone size: few; J gene: TRBJ1-1; V gene: TRBV25-1; D gene: NA
CDR3 DNA: TGTGCCACCTCCCCGGGACAGGGACAATACGAGCAGTACTTC; CDR3 protein: CATSPGQGQYEQYF; clone size: NA; J gene: TRBJ2-7; V gene: TRBV10-3; D gene: TRBD1
CDR3 DNA: TGTGCCAGCAGCGTAGTCACAGCGAACACTGAAGCTTTCTTT; CDR3 protein: CASSVVTANTEAFF; clone size: few; J gene: TRBJ1-1; V gene: TRBV9; D gene: NA
CDR3 DNA: TGTGCCTGGAGTGTGGCAGGGGGTAGCAATCAGCCCCAGCATTTT; CDR3 protein: CAWSVAGGSNQPQHF; clone size: few; J gene: TRBJ1-5; V gene: TRBV30; D gene: TRBD1
CDR3 DNA: TGTGCCAGCAGCTATAACAGGGGTTCGGGGGCCGGGGAGCTGTTTTTT; CDR3 protein: CASSYNRGSGAGELFF; clone size: NA; J gene: TRBJ2-2; V gene: TRBV5-6; D gene: NA
CDR3 DNA: TGTGCCACCAGCAGACTTAGGGGACAGGGCCTTCAAGAGACCCAGTACTTC; CDR3 protein: CATSRLRGQGLQETQYF; clone size: NA; J gene: TRBJ2-5; V gene: TRBV15; D gene: TRBD1
CDR3 DNA: TGTGCCAGCTCACCCCCGTCGGGGTTGGAGACCCAGTACTTC; CDR3 protein: CASSPPSGLETQYF; clone size: few; J gene: TRBJ2-5; V gene: TRBV18; D gene: NA
CDR3 DNA: TGTGCCAGCAGTTCCGATCTGGGGGACAGGAGAAACTTC; CDR3 protein: CASSSDLGDRRNF; clone size: few; J gene: TRBJ2-7; V gene: TRBV6-5; D gene: TRBD1
CDR3 DNA: TGTGCCAGCAGCCGAGATACCTACGAGCAGTACTTC; CDR3 protein: CASSRDTYEQYF; clone size: few; J gene: TRBJ2-7; V gene: TRBV7-8; D gene: NA
CDR3 DNA: TGTGCCAGCAGCTTGGCTCAGCCTATAGGGGCCCAGTACTTC; CDR3 protein: CASSLAQPIGAQYF; clone size: NA; J gene: TRBJ2-5; V gene: TRBV4-2; D gene: NA
CDR3 DNA: TGTGCCAGCAGAATCGTCGGTACGCAGTATTTT; CDR3 protein: CASRIVGTQYF; clone size: NA; J gene: TRBJ2-3; V gene: TRBV28; D gene: NA
CDR3 DNA: TGTGCCAGCAGCATGGGACAGGGTGTAGGCGAAAAACTGTTTTTT; CDR3 protein: CASSMGQGVGEKLFF; clone size: few; J gene: TRBJ1-4; V gene: TRBV9; D gene: TRBD1
CDR3 DNA: TGCGCCAGCAGGCCCGGGACTAGCGGGAGGCACACAGATACGCAGTATTTT; CDR3 protein: CASRPGTSGRHTDTQYF; clone size: few; J gene: TRBJ2-3; V gene: TRBV5-1; D gene: TRBD2
CDR3 DNA: TGTGCCAGCTCACCCTTGTCACGAGCCGGGGAGCTGTTTTTT; CDR3 protein: CASSPLSRAGELFF; clone size: few; J gene: TRBJ2-2; V gene: TRBV18; D gene: NA
CDR3 DNA: TGTGCCAGCAGCGTCGGACTAGCGGGAATTGAGCAGTTCTTC; CDR3 protein: CASSVGLAGIEQFF; clone size: few; J gene: TRBJ2-1; V gene: TRBV9; D gene: TRBD2
CDR3 DNA: TGTGCCTGGGGCCGGGACAGATACGAGCAGTACTTC; CDR3 protein: CAWGRDRYEQYF; clone size: few; J gene: TRBJ2-7; V gene: TRBV30; D gene: TRBD1
CDR3 DNA: TGTGCCAGCTCACCACAGGGGGATGCGAGTCAGCCCCAGCATTTT; CDR3 protein: CASSPQGDASQPQHF; clone size: NA; J gene: TRBJ1-5; V gene: TRBV18; D gene: NA
CDR3 DNA: TGTGCCAGCAGTTTAGGTGGGGCGGAGACCCAGTACTTC; CDR3 protein: CASSLGGAETQYF; clone size: few; J gene: TRBJ2-5; V gene: TRBV28; D gene: NA
CDR3 DNA: TGTGCCAGCAGTTCCGGGGACAGGGTCTACGAGCAGTACTTC; CDR3 protein: CASSSGDRVYEQYF; clone size: NA; J gene: TRBJ2-7; V gene: TRBV27; D gene: TRBD1
CDR3 DNA: TGTGCCAGCAGCTCCCCCCGACTAGGTGCAGATACGCAGTATTTT; CDR3 protein: CASSSPRLGADTQYF; clone size: few; J gene: TRBJ2-3; V gene: TRBV13; D gene: NA
CDR3 DNA: TGTGCCAGCAGCTCCTCAGAATGGTGGACAGGGGGCAATCAGCCCCAGCATTTT; CDR3 protein: CASSSSEWWTGGNQPQHF; clone size: NA; J gene: TRBJ1-5; V gene: TRBV7-9; D gene: TRBD1
CDR3 DNA: TGTGCCAGCAGGGGGGACAGGTACCAAGAGACCCAGTACTTC; CDR3 protein: CASRGDRYQETQYF; clone size: NA; J gene: TRBJ2-5; V gene: TRBV5-6; D gene: TRBD1
CDR3 DNA: TGTGCCAGCTCACCTGCGGGACTAAGAACCACCGGGGAGCTGTTTTTT; CDR3 protein: CASSPAGLRTTGELFF; clone size: few; J gene: TRBJ2-2; V gene: TRBV18; D gene: TRBD2
CDR3 DNA: TGTGCCTGGAGTCGAAAGGGGCAGGGTGTCATCTCGGGTTGGCGAACTAATGAAAAACTGTTTTTT; CDR3 protein: CAWSRKGQGVISGWRTNEKLFF; clone size: NA; J gene: TRBJ1-4; V gene: TRBV30; D gene: NA
CDR3 DNA: TGTGCCAGCAGTCCTCTACAGGGACCCTACAATGAGCAGTTCTTC; CDR3 protein: CASSPLQGPYNEQFF; clone size: NA; J gene: TRBJ2-1; V gene: TRBV27; D gene: NA
CDR3 DNA: TGTGCCAGCTCACCTTCTGGACTAGCGGGAGGAACTGAGCAGTTCTTC; CDR3 protein: CASSPSGLAGGTEQFF; clone size: NA; J gene: TRBJ2-1; V gene: TRBV18; D gene: TRBD2
CDR3 DNA: TGTGCCAGCACTAGCTCTAGCGGGAGGGCAGGCGCAGATACGCAGTATTTT; CDR3 protein: CASTSSSGRAGADTQYF; clone size: few; J gene: TRBJ2-3; V gene: TRBV28; D gene: TRBD2
CDR3 DNA: TGTGCCACAGGTCCAGGGAGGAGACAAGAGACCCAGTACTTC; CDR3 protein: CATGPGRRQETQYF; clone size: few; J gene: TRBJ2-5; V gene: TRBV5-6; D gene: NA
CDR3 DNA: TGTGCCAGCAGCTTATGGGAGGCACATGGCCCGTCGAGAGAGACCCAGTACTTC; CDR3 protein: CASSLWEAHGPSRETQYF; clone size: NA; J gene: TRBJ2-5; V gene: TRBV7-9; D gene: NA
CDR3 DNA: TGTGCCAGCAGCAAAATTACTAACGAGCAGTACTTC; CDR3 protein: CASSKITNEQYF; clone size: NA; J gene: TRBJ2-7; V gene: TRBV28; D gene: NA
CDR3 DNA: TGTGCCTGGATGGGGCCGATTCTCAACGAGCAGTACTTC; CDR3 protein: CAWMGPILNEQYF; clone size: few; J gene: TRBJ2-7; V gene: TRBV30; D gene: NA
CDR3 DNA: TGTGCCTGGAACGGGGGGGGTGAGCAGTTCTTC; CDR3 protein: CAWNGGGEQFF; clone size: NA; J gene: TRBJ2-1; V gene: TRBV30; D gene: TRBD2